The 5 T cell receptor beta chains reported below all come from one sample, sequenced in a study of cytomegalovirus exposure and HLA in healthy donors. 60 Vbeta and 13 Jbeta primers were used in PCR. Sequencing was performed with immunoSEQ multiplex PCR; in TCRdb, only in-frame clones are kept and a portion is missing. The sample has roughly 81,000 clones, under 80% seen once. The sequencing input was PBMCs. The receptors come from a boy between 10 and 17 years old in good health and CMV-seronegative.

This chain joins TRBV6-5 and TRBJ2-1; TRBD2 agrees at 8 bases. This CDR3 region has 13 residues. V shed 6 bases and J 7 bases; nucleotides not matched to a gene: 5. Germline V gives CDR1 MNHEY, CDR2 SVGAGI. The CDR3 here is CASSLTGGNEQFF. The DNA for the CDR3 is TGTGCCAGCAGCCTCACGGGGGGGAATGAGCAGTTCTTC.

The CDR3 protein is CASSLGQGFYEQYF. CDR3 DNA sequence: TGTGCCAGCAGCCTGGGACAGGGGTTCTACGAGCAGTACTTC. The genes are TRBV11-2 and TRBJ2-7, with TRBD1 matching 10 bases. The CDR3 extends over 14 amino acids. The V segment lost 5 bases and the J segment 3 bases; nucleotides outside the gene matches: 4. Germline assignment: CDR1 SGHAT and CDR2 FQNNGV.

The J gene is TRBJ2-5, the V gene TRBV6-5, with TRBD2 as a possible D gene (5 bases). V shed 4 bases and J shed 3 bases, with 9 bases lying between them. Germline values: CDR1 MNHEY, CDR2 SVGAGI. The CDR3 contains 13 residues. The CDR3 loop reads CASSSGEKETQYF. The CDR3 DNA sequence: TGTGCCAGCAGTTCCGGGGAAAAAGAGACCCAGTACTTC.

The rearrangement links TRBV28 to TRBJ2-3; D perhaps matches TRBD1 (6 bases). CDR1 and CDR2 from the germline V gene are MDHEN and SYDVKM. The germline V and J ends were trimmed by 10 bases and 3 bases, with 17 bases remaining between them. The CDR3 is made up of 14 amino acids. The chain's CDR3 is CATKKQGWTDTQYF. The CDR3 region has the DNA TGTGCCACCAAGAAACAGGGTTGGACAGATACGCAGTATTTT.

V and J are TRBV6-6 and TRBJ2-3; D not resolved. The V end lost 7 bases, the J end lost 4 bases, and 9 bases lay between the germline ends. This CDR3 region has 12 residues. Germline-derived CDR1 and CDR2 are MNHNY and SVGAGI (reference sequence). The chain's CDR3 is CASTSPSDTQYF. CDR3 DNA: TGTGCCAGCACCTCTCCGTCAGATACGCAGTATTTT.